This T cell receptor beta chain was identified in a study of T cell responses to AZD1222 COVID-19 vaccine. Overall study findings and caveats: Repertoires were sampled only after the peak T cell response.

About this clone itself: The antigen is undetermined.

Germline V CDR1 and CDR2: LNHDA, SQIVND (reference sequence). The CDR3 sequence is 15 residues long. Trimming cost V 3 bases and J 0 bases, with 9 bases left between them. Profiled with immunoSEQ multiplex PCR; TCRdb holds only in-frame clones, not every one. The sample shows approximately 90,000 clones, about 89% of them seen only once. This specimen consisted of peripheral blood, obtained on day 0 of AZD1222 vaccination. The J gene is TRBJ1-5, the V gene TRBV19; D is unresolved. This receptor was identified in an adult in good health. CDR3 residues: CASSIGGLSNQPQHF. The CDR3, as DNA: TGTGCCAGTAGTATCGGCGGACTTAGCAATCAGCCCCAGCATTTT.